These T cell receptor beta chains were read from a single sample in a study of cytomegalovirus exposure and HLA in healthy donors. The method was immunoSEQ multiplex PCR; TCRdb's version includes in-frame clones alone and lacks a portion of them. The sample includes about 130,000 clones, 78% of them seen just once. The sample consisted of PBMCs. The receptors shown here come from a middle-aged man in good health and CMV-seronegative. Both conserved end residues are part of each CDR3. The order of the fields is V gene, J gene, CDR3 length, CDR3 protein.

V gene: TRBV29-1
J gene: TRBJ1-1
CDR3 length: 12
CDR3 protein: CSVEDQTLGAFF

V gene: TRBV7-3
J gene: TRBJ2-2
CDR3 length: 14
CDR3 protein: CASSSPYKIGELFF

V gene: TRBV15
J gene: TRBJ2-5
CDR3 length: 13
CDR3 protein: CATSTGGRETQYF

V gene: TRBV12-5
J gene: TRBJ2-3
CDR3 length: 16
CDR3 protein: CASGLVLSQSTDTQYF

V gene: TRBV15
J gene: TRBJ2-3
CDR3 length: 15
CDR3 protein: CATSRDLGAQGTQYF

V gene: TRBV5-4
J gene: TRBJ1-4
CDR3 length: 14
CDR3 protein: CASSLAGLNEKLFF

V gene: TRBV27
J gene: TRBJ2-7
CDR3 length: 13
CDR3 protein: CASSLGQSYEQYF

V gene: TRBV6-6
J gene: TRBJ1-2
CDR3 length: 14
CDR3 protein: CASSQDRELNGYTF

V gene: TRBV7-9
J gene: TRBJ1-3
CDR3 length: 15
CDR3 protein: CASSPQTSSGNTIYF

V gene: TRBV7-9
J gene: TRBJ1-4
CDR3 length: 15
CDR3 protein: CASSTAEGAQEKLFF

V gene: TRBV10-1
J gene: TRBJ2-1
CDR3 length: 16
CDR3 protein: CASSESSGTGGEEQFF

V gene: TRBV5-1
J gene: TRBJ2-5
CDR3 length: 12
CDR3 protein: CASGGGQETQYF

V gene: TRBV5-6
J gene: TRBJ1-6
CDR3 length: 14
CDR3 protein: CASSWTGGNSPLHF

V gene: TRBV27
J gene: TRBJ1-2
CDR3 length: 16
CDR3 protein: CASSIIGQGDLYGYTF

V gene: TRBV4-3
J gene: TRBJ1-4
CDR3 length: 17
CDR3 protein: CASSPGSGAGGNEKLFF

V gene: TRBV28
J gene: TRBJ1-5
CDR3 length: 19
CDR3 protein: CASSPRNLDRGISNQPQHF

V gene: TRBV11-1
J gene: TRBJ2-7
CDR3 length: 16
CDR3 protein: CASSLALAGSGYEQYF

V gene: TRBV20-1
J gene: TRBJ1-1
CDR3 length: 11
CDR3 protein: CSAAATAEAFF

V gene: TRBV28
J gene: TRBJ1-2
CDR3 length: 15
CDR3 protein: CASSLYGTGGDGYTF

V gene: TRBV18
J gene: TRBJ1-1
CDR3 length: 13
CDR3 protein: CASSQQGEGEAFF

V gene: TRBV6-4
J gene: TRBJ2-1
CDR3 length: 15
CDR3 protein: CASSDSAGEYNEQFF

V gene: TRBV27
J gene: TRBJ2-7
CDR3 length: 15
CDR3 protein: CASSLSSGGPYEQYF

V gene: TRBV7-9
J gene: TRBJ1-2
CDR3 length: 15
CDR3 protein: CASSLQGRGIGGYTF

V gene: TRBV14
J gene: TRBJ2-7
CDR3 length: 19
CDR3 protein: CASSQKRPILDRENYEQYF

V gene: TRBV7-3
J gene: TRBJ2-2
CDR3 length: 14
CDR3 protein: CSSSLLGLNGELFF

V gene: TRBV4-1
J gene: TRBJ2-7
CDR3 length: 15
CDR3 protein: CASSQVAGGPYEQYF

V gene: TRBV7-3
J gene: TRBJ2-3
CDR3 length: 15
CDR3 protein: CASSLVGGAGDTQYF

V gene: TRBV11-1
J gene: TRBJ2-5
CDR3 length: 18
CDR3 protein: CASSLLRGARRGMETQYF

V gene: TRBV7-2
J gene: -
CDR3 length: 13
CDR3 protein: CASSPPGGSEQYF

V gene: TRBV30
J gene: TRBJ1-2
CDR3 length: 14
CDR3 protein: CAWEGDRDRPGYTF

V gene: TRBV7-8
J gene: TRBJ2-6
CDR3 length: 15
CDR3 protein: CASSPLRTGANVLTF

V gene: TRBV10-3
J gene: TRBJ1-1
CDR3 length: 16
CDR3 protein: CAIRADRGLLNTEAFF

V gene: TRBV11-3
J gene: TRBJ2-5
CDR3 length: 14
CDR3 protein: CASSFSGGAETQYF

V gene: TRBV10-1
J gene: TRBJ1-5
CDR3 length: 15
CDR3 protein: CASRPGQRNNQPQHF

V gene: TRBV5-1
J gene: TRBJ2-1
CDR3 length: 15
CDR3 protein: CASSSKGQGTSEQFF

V gene: TRBV6-1
J gene: TRBJ1-2
CDR3 length: 15
CDR3 protein: CATTGPGQGSYGYTF

V gene: TRBV7-2
J gene: TRBJ2-4
CDR3 length: 14
CDR3 protein: CASSLGGRKNIQYF

V gene: TRBV5-1
J gene: TRBJ2-5
CDR3 length: 13
CDR3 protein: CASSRSSQETQYF

V gene: TRBV4-3
J gene: TRBJ1-2
CDR3 length: 15
CDR3 protein: CASSPTMTGGPGYTF

V gene: TRBV19
J gene: TRBJ1-5
CDR3 length: 15
CDR3 protein: CASSITAADNQPQHF

V gene: TRBV5-4
J gene: TRBJ1-2
CDR3 length: 13
CDR3 protein: CASSLQGARGYTF

V gene: TRBV6-5
J gene: TRBJ2-2
CDR3 length: 15
CDR3 protein: CASSPGQLNTGELFF

V gene: TRBV5-6
J gene: TRBJ2-7
CDR3 length: 14
CDR3 protein: CASSLLAGAYEQYF

V gene: TRBV28
J gene: TRBJ2-6
CDR3 length: 16
CDR3 protein: CASRASQGGGANVLTF

V gene: TRBV28
J gene: TRBJ1-2
CDR3 length: 17
CDR3 protein: CASSLDPQDRGVYGYTF

V gene: TRBV5-5
J gene: TRBJ2-2
CDR3 length: 16
CDR3 protein: CASSRGQIPNTGELFF

V gene: TRBV19
J gene: TRBJ2-7
CDR3 length: 15
CDR3 protein: CASSALPTGIHEQYF

V gene: TRBV7-3
J gene: TRBJ2-7
CDR3 length: 14
CDR3 protein: CASSLVGRGYEQYF

V gene: TRBV27
J gene: TRBJ1-2
CDR3 length: 15
CDR3 protein: CASSSRGGGGYGYTF

V gene: TRBV5-1
J gene: TRBJ2-5
CDR3 length: 13
CDR3 protein: CASSIGGEDAQYF

V gene: TRBV5-1
J gene: TRBJ2-1
CDR3 length: 15
CDR3 protein: CASNRDATGGNEQFF

V gene: TRBV9
J gene: TRBJ2-7
CDR3 length: 15
CDR3 protein: CASSVETGLGYEQYF

V gene: TRBV7-2
J gene: TRBJ1-1
CDR3 length: 12
CDR3 protein: CASSWRDTEAFF

V gene: TRBV29-1
J gene: TRBJ1-1
CDR3 length: 10
CDR3 protein: CSDGTAGAFF